The clone carrying this TCR beta chain was seen repeatedly, ten times or more. The antigen is not known. The hyperthyroidism was newly diagnosed and had lasted under 2 months; the patients were aged 18 to 65. This sample was included in a study of T cells in Graves' hyperthyroidism and ophthalmopathy. Study-wide context: Peripheral blood draws took place at initial diagnosis, ahead of any treatment.

Study observations and caveats: Prediction of ophthalmopathy progression came a median approximately 6.5 months pre-onset. In the analysis, a 13 V-J model separated ophthalmopathy from stable hyperthyroidism.

What was amplified from RNA transcripts were TCR beta CDR3 regions. HTBI primers drove first-round RT-PCR of the TCR CDR3. TCRdb passed the multiplex PCR reads through MiXCR, listing each CDR3 protein once. The sample yields approximately 600,000 distinct CDR3 sequences, approximately 14% seen once. The sequenced sample consisted of blood. The TCR sequence derives from a woman aged 25 to 39 with Graves' hyperthyroidism that later progressed to Graves' ophthalmopathy.

In DNA form, the CDR3 reads TGTGCCATCGTTACGACTAGCGGGGACCAAGAGACCCAGTACTTC. Protein: CAIVTTSGDQETQYF. V and J are TRBV2 and TRBJ2-5, with 11 bases fitting TRBD2. Unmatched junction bases numbered 7, after V lost 10 bases and J lost 0 bases. Per the germline V gene, CDR1 is SNHLY and CDR2 is FYNNEI. The CDR3 totals 15 residues.